Sequencing of this T cell receptor beta chain was carried out in a study of T cells after yellow fever vaccination. Study context: Preparation used SMART-Seq v4 Ultra Low Input for the low-cell-number fractions. Study-wide findings and caveats: Researchers noted that a small share of clonotypes showed up in both CD4 and CD8 compartments.

TCRdb called the 5' RACE reads again in MiXCR, with one record for every CDR3 protein. This sample carries a few hundred thousand distinct CDR3 sequences, around 3.9% of them seen once, and the ten largest clones take roughly 26%. This clonotype appeared a few times. Its antigen remains unknown. Germline V gene sequence: CDR1 LNHDA, CDR2 SQIVND (reference sequence). The CDR3 has 12 residues. V was cut by 7 bases and J by 4 bases, with 9 bases left in between. This clonotype was sampled from a man between 18 and 35 years old who received the YFV17D yellow fever vaccine. This sequence joins TRBV19 and TRBJ2-3, with a weak D call TRBD1 (5 bases). The sample in question was PBMCs, obtained 5 days after the yellow fever booster vaccination. The CDR3, as DNA: TGTGCCAGTAATCAGGGTCCAGATACGCAGTATTTT. Its protein is CASNQGPDTQYF.